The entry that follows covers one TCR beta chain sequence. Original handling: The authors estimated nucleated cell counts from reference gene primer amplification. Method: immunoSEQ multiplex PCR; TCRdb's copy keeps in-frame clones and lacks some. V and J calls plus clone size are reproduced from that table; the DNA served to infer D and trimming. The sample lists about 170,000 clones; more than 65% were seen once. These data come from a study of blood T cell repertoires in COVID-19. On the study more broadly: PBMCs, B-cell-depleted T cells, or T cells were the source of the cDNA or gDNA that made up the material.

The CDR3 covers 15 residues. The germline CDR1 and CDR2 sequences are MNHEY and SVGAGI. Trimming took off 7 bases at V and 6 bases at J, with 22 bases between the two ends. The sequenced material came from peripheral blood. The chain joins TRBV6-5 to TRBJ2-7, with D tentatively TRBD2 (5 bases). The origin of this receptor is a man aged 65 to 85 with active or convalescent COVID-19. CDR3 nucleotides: TGTGCCAGCACCGTCGTTGGTCGGGGTGTGGGCGAGCAGTACTTC. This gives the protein CASTVVGRGVGEQYF.